These 29 T cell receptor beta chains were all obtained from the same sample, sequenced in a study of blood T cell repertoires in COVID-19. TCRdb's table, derived via immunoSEQ multiplex PCR, lists solely in-frame clones and lacks some. The sample lists some 290,000 clones; 85% to 90% were seen once. Material: PBMCs or T cells enriched from blood (not recorded which). All receptors come from a woman aged 25 to 39 who had recovered from COVID-19.

The V and J genes are TRBV5-1 and TRBJ2-3; D is possibly TRBD1 (5 bases). This CDR3 region has 15 residues. Germline lookup yields CDR1 SGHRS and CDR2 YFSETQ. V lost 0 bases and J 2 bases, leaving 10 bases between the germline ends. Here the CDR3 DNA reads TGCGCCAGCAGCTTGGATGGGGCAATCACAGATACGCAGTATTTT. Amino acid sequence: CASSLDGAITDTQYF.

This sequence joins TRBV19 and TRBJ1-5; 7 bases match TRBD1. The CDR3 runs to 15 residues. Germline CDR1 LNHDA, CDR2 SQIVND (reference sequence). Trimming removed 3 bases from V and 7 bases from J; junction bases left unmatched: 9. The CDR3 nucleotides read TGTGCCAGTAGTATCTCTCGACAGGGCGGCCAGCCCCAGCATTTT. Translated, it gives CASSISRQGGQPQHF. The variable domain in full, completed from reference TRBV19 and TRBJ1-5, reads DGGITQSPKYLFRKEGQNVTLSCEQNLNHDAMYWYRQDPGQGLRLIYYSQIVNDFQKGDIAEGYSVSREKKESFPLTVTSAQKNPTAFYLCASSISRQGGQPQHFGDGTRLSIL.

This clone came up many times. This chain uses TRBV6-5 with TRBJ2-2; TRBD2 is a possible D gene (5 bases). Germline V gene sequence: CDR1 MNHEY, CDR2 SVGAGI. The CDR3 totals 13 residues. Between the trimmed V and J ends, which lost 8 bases and 1 base, there was a span of 8 bases. CDR3 DNA sequence: TGTGCCAGCCGGAGGATGAACACCGGGGAGCTGTTTTTT. It translates to CASRRMNTGELFF.

This chain joins TRBV29-1 and TRBJ2-5, with 9 bases matching TRBD1. V gave up 4 bases and J gave up 5 bases; unmatched junction bases: 8. The germline V gene encodes CDR1 SQVTM and CDR2 ANQGSEA. This CDR3 has 14 residues. The CDR3 DNA reads TGCAGCGTTGGGGGGACAGGGTTCGGGGAGACCCAGTACTTC. Encoded protein: CSVGGTGFGETQYF.

The chain carries TRBV6-5 and TRBJ1-5; the D is unclear. Looked up from germline, CDR1 is MNHEY and CDR2 is SVGAGI. There are 13 residues in the CDR3. The V and J ends lost 5 bases and 2 bases respectively, with 7 bases between them. CDR3 amino acids: CASSPSRNQPQHF. The CDR3 bases are TGTGCCAGCAGTCCCTCCCGCAATCAGCCCCAGCATTTT.

This chain joins TRBV4-3 and TRBJ1-2; D may be TRBD1 (6 bases). The CDR3 has 14 residues. The germline gives CDR1 LGHNA, CDR2 YSLEER. With 4 bases removed from V and 5 bases from J, the gap between germline ends came to 14 bases. The CDR3 coding sequence is TGCGCCAGCAGCCCCGCCCTGGACAGATATGGCTACACCTTC. Its translation: CASSPALDRYGYTF.

This clone came up a few times. The CDR3 region has the DNA TGTGCCAGCAAACAGGGGAACTATGGCTACACCTTC. It specifies CASKQGNYGYTF. The gene calls are TRBV6-5 and TRBJ1-2, with TRBD1 matching over 7 bases. CDR1 MNHEY and CDR2 SVGAGI come from the germline V gene. The J segment lost 2 bases and the V segment lost 7 bases, leaving 1 base of the junction unmatched. The CDR3 spans 12 residues.

The chain is built from TRBV5-4 and TRBJ2-7; 13 nucleotides align to TRBD2. V dropped 0 bases and J dropped 7; count of bases not matched to a gene: 1. CDR1 is SGHNT and CDR2 is YYREEE in the germline V gene (reference sequence). CDR3 length equals 14 residues. The DNA for the CDR3 is TGTGCCAGCAGCTTGGGACTAGCGGGGGGAGAGCAGTACTTC. This translates into CASSLGLAGGEQYF.

The chain uses TRBV7-2 and TRBJ2-7, with 11 bases fitting TRBD1. CDR3 length: 14 residues. The junction had 3 bases not matched to a gene; V was cut back by 5 bases and J by 3 bases. The germline V gene encodes CDR1 SGHTA and CDR2 FQGNSA. The CDR3 DNA is TGTGCCAGCAGCACTGGGACAGGGGGCTACGAGCAGTACTTC. This gives the protein CASSTGTGGYEQYF.

The chain recombines TRBV3-1 (or the pseudogene TRBV3-2) with TRBJ1-2; the D is unclear. The ends were cut back, 4 bases at V and 2 bases at J, with 8 bases in the middle. Per germline, CDR1 LGHDT and CDR2 YNNKEL (reference sequence). The CDR3 runs 13 residues. CDR3 bases: TGTGCCAGCAGCCCCACAGAGAACTATGGCTACACCTTC. Protein sequence: CASSPTENYGYTF.

The CDR3 DNA reads as TGCGCCAGCGGCGCTAGCGGGGGGGAAGATACGCAGTATTTT. Protein: CASGASGGEDTQYF. This sequence joins TRBV5-1 and TRBJ2-3; TRBD2 aligns across 12 bases. Per germline, CDR1 SGHRS and CDR2 YFSETQ. V lost 7 bases, J lost 5 bases, and 5 bases stayed unmatched. There are 14 residues in the CDR3. Complete variable domain (other parts from reference TRBV5-1 and TRBJ2-3): KAGVTQTPRYLIKTRGQQVTLSCSPISGHRSVSWYQQTPGQGLQFLFEYFSETQRNKGNFPGRFSGRQFSNSRSEMNVSTLELGDSALYLCASGASGGEDTQYFGPGTRLTVL.

This rearrangement joins TRBV2 to TRBJ1-6, with D possibly matching TRBD1 (5 bases). There are 14 residues in the CDR3. CDR1 SNHLY and CDR2 FYNNEI come from the germline V gene. V was shortened by 6 bases and J by 3 bases, with 9 bases between the two germline ends. In DNA form, the CDR3 reads TGTGCCAGCAGACAGGAACACTATAATTCACCCCTCCACTTT. Translating it yields CASRQEHYNSPLHF. Full variable domain (outside the CDR3, taken from reference TRBV2 and TRBJ1-6): EPEVTQTPSHQVTQMGQEVILRCVPISNHLYFYWYRQILGQKVEFLVSFYNNEISEKSEIFDDQFSVERPDGSNFTLKIRSTKLEDSAMYFCASRQEHYNSPLHFGNGTRLTVT.

The V gene is TRBV4-2, the J gene TRBJ2-4, with D possibly being TRBD1 (7 bases). The ends were cut back, 1 base at V and 0 bases at J, with 13 bases in the middle. The CDR3 has 17 amino acids. Germline assignment: CDR1 LGHNA and CDR2 YNFKEQ. CDR3 sequence reads: CASSQVSGGLAKNIQYF. DNA for the CDR3: TGTGCCAGCAGCCAAGTTTCAGGGGGACTAGCCAAAAACATTCAGTACTTC.

The rearrangement uses TRBV9 and TRBJ1-2; D possibly corresponds to TRBD1 (6 bases). The germline V and J ends were trimmed by 1 base and 6 bases, with 10 bases remaining between them. Germline CDR1 is SGDLS and CDR2 is YYNGEE. CDR3 length: 13 amino acids. The CDR3 bases are TGTGCCAGCAGCGTAATAACAGGGAATGGCTACACCTTC. It is translated as CASSVITGNGYTF.

Only a few counts were recorded for this clone. This sequence joins TRBV30 and TRBJ2-6; the D gene is possibly TRBD1 (6 bases). The CDR3 extends over 17 amino acids. Trimming cost V 4 bases and J 0 bases, with 16 bases left between them. Germline V gene data show CDR1 as GTSNPN and CDR2 as SVGIG (reference sequence). CDR3 DNA: TGTGCCTGGATGTCGTGGGGGCACACCTCTGGGGCCAACGTCCTGACTTTC. Its protein is CAWMSWGHTSGANVLTF. Together with reference TRBV30 and TRBJ2-6, the CDR3 gives the full variable domain: SQTIHQWPATLVQPVGSPLSLECTVEGTSNPNLYWYRQAAGRGLQLLFYSVGIGQISSEVPQNLSASRPQDRQFILSSKKLLLSDSGFYLCAWMSWGHTSGANVLTFGAGSRLTVL.

The CDR3 DNA is TGTGCCAGCAGTTACGGGACTACAGGCAATGAGCAGTTCTTC. Amino acids: CASSYGTTGNEQFF. The chain uses TRBV6-5 and TRBJ2-1; 7 nucleotides agree with TRBD2. Germline CDR1 MNHEY, CDR2 SVGAGI. The J segment lost 6 bases and the V segment lost 2 bases, leaving 4 bases of the junction unmatched. This CDR3 has 14 amino acids.

This chain connects TRBV4-2 to TRBJ2-1; 10 bases are shared with TRBD2. Unmatched junction bases numbered 16, after V lost 4 bases and J lost 7 bases. CDR1 and CDR2 (germline): LGHNA, YNFKEQ. The CDR3 is made up of 18 amino acids. This chain's CDR3 is CASSPKVRTSGTWNEQFF. CDR3 DNA: TGTGCCAGCAGCCCCAAGGTCCGAACTAGCGGGACTTGGAATGAGCAGTTCTTC.

The chain joins TRBV7-2 to TRBJ2-7, with a possible D match to TRBD2 (5 bases). V dropped 1 base and J dropped 3 bases, with 7 bases sitting between them. The CDR3 has 13 residues. The germline V gene has CDR1 SGHTA and CDR2 FQGNSA. In DNA, the CDR3 is TGTGCCAGCAGCTTAGGTGCGGGCTACGAGCAGTACTTC. This encodes CASSLGAGYEQYF.

This chain connects TRBV28 to TRBJ1-3; D perhaps matches TRBD1 (5 bases). V was cut by 2 bases and J by 0 bases, with 11 bases left in between. Germline V gene lookup returns CDR1 MDHEN and CDR2 SYDVKM. This CDR3 contains 16 residues. The CDR3 sequence is CASSLPPTASGNTIYF. CDR3 in DNA: TGTGCCAGCAGTTTACCCCCGACAGCCTCTGGAAACACCATATATTTT.

The chain combines TRBV6-1 with TRBJ2-7; the D gene is possibly TRBD2 (5 bases). The V and J ends lost 4 bases and 0 bases respectively, with 22 bases between them. Germline V gene lookup returns CDR1 MNHNS and CDR2 SASEGT. CDR3 length: 18 amino acids. The CDR3 spells CASSGSIGTAAFSYEQYF. In DNA form, the CDR3 reads TGTGCCAGCAGTGGGTCAATAGGCACAGCGGCTTTCTCCTACGAGCAGTACTTC.

The rearrangement uses TRBV7-9 and TRBJ1-1, with D possibly being TRBD1 (6 bases). V was shortened by 5 bases and J by 4 bases, with 14 bases between the two germline ends. Germline V lookup: CDR1 SEHNR, CDR2 FQNEAQ (reference sequence). This CDR3 region has 14 residues. The CDR3 here is CASSNQGGVTEAFF. Written as DNA, the CDR3 is TGTGCCAGCAGCAATCAAGGGGGGGTCACTGAAGCTTTCTTT.

The chain is built from TRBV19 and TRBJ2-5; 11 nucleotides line up with TRBD1. The CDR3 has 17 residues. CDR1 is LNHDA, CDR2 SQIVND, per germline (reference sequence). V was pared by 5 bases and J by 5 bases, with 13 bases of the junction left unmatched. CDR3 sequence: CASSSGTGGQVSETQYF. CDR3 bases: TGTGCCAGTAGTTCCGGGACAGGGGGACAAGTTAGCGAGACCCAGTACTTC. Full variable domain (remainder filled in from reference TRBV19 and TRBJ2-5): DGGITQSPKYLFRKEGQNVTLSCEQNLNHDAMYWYRQDPGQGLRLIYYSQIVNDFQKGDIAEGYSVSREKKESFPLTVTSAQKNPTAFYLCASSSGTGGQVSETQYFGPGTRLLVL.

The genes are TRBV11-3 and TRBJ2-1; 10 nucleotides line up with TRBD1. CDR1 is SGHNT, CDR2 YENEEA, per germline. The J segment lost 7 bases and the V segment lost 1 base, leaving 7 bases of the junction unmatched. The CDR3 covers 16 residues. The CDR3 spells CASSLGGDRGRNEQFF. In DNA form, the CDR3 reads TGTGCCAGCAGCTTAGGTGGGGACAGGGGTCGAAATGAGCAGTTCTTC.

The V and J genes are TRBV2 and TRBJ2-2, with 8 bases identical to TRBD1. The CDR3 totals 14 residues. Germline V gives CDR1 SNHLY, CDR2 FYNNEI. J lost 7 bases, V lost 8 bases, and 9 bases had no gene match. The DNA of the CDR3 is TGTGCCAGCCATGGACAGGGTCGTATCGGGGAGCTGTTTTTT. This gives the protein CASHGQGRIGELFF.

This chain joins TRBV7-3 and TRBJ2-5; 8 bases line up with TRBD1. The V segment lost 3 bases and the J segment 4 bases; nucleotides outside the gene matches: 1. Germline V gene data show CDR1 as SGHTA and CDR2 as FQGTGA. This CDR3 region has 13 residues. CDR3 nucleotides: TGTGCCAGCAGCTTGGGGACAGGAGAGACCCAGTACTTC. Translation: CASSLGTGETQYF.

The chain employs TRBV11-2 and TRBJ2-5, with D unresolved. Germline CDR1 is SGHAT and CDR2 is FQNNGV. Trimming took 1 base from V and 0 from J, leaving 3 bases between them. There are 13 residues in the CDR3. CDR3 protein: CASSLGDQETQYF. Here the CDR3 DNA reads TGTGCCAGCAGCTTAGGAGACCAAGAGACCCAGTACTTC.

The V call is TRBV6-1, the J call TRBJ2-4; TRBD1 agrees at 9 bases. The CDR3 contains 17 residues. V dropped 4 bases and J dropped 2; count of bases not matched to a gene: 9. Germline values: CDR1 MNHNS, CDR2 SASEGT. CDR3 amino acids: CASSGTNRGRSKNIQYF. The CDR3 coding sequence is TGTGCCAGCAGTGGGACTAACAGGGGGCGGTCCAAAAACATTCAGTACTTC.

With regard to this clone: One end of the junction fails to match germline, which may point to a read error. V usage is TRBV4-1 and J usage is TRBJ2-5; maybe TRBD1 (5 bases). The CDR3 has 16 residues. The germline V gene has CDR1 MGHRA and CDR2 YSYEKL. The CDR3 nucleotides read TGCGCCAGCAGCCAAGATGTCGGCAGGGCCACCCGCGAGATTGACTTC. Translation gives CASSQDVGRATREIDF.

V and J are TRBV3-1 (or the pseudogene TRBV3-2) and TRBJ2-3; TRBD2 matches 9 bases. The germline V gene encodes CDR1 LGHDT and CDR2 YNNKEL (reference sequence). The V segment lost 1 base and the J segment 3 bases; nucleotides outside the gene matches: 2. The length of the CDR3 is 15 residues. The CDR3 protein is CASSQGTSATDTQYF. CDR3 bases: TGTGCCAGCAGCCAAGGGACTAGCGCAACAGATACGCAGTATTTT.